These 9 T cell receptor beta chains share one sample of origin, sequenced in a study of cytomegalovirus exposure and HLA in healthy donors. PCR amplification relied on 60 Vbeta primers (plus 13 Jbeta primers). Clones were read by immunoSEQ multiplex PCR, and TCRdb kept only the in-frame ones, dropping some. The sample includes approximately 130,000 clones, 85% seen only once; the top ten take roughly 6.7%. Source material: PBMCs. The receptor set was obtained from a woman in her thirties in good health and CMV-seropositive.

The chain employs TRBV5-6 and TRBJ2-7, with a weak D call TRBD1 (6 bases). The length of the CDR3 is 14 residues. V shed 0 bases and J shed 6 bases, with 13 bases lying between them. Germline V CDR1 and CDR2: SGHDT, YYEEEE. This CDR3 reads CASSLVAGASEQYF. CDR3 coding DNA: TGTGCCAGCAGCTTGGTGGCAGGGGCGAGCGAGCAGTACTTC.

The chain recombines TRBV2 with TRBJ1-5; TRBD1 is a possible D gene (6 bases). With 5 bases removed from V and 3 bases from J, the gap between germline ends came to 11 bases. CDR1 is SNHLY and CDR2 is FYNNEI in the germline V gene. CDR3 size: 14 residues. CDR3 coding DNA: TGTGCCAGCAGTCGTCAGGGGCACAATCAGCCCCAGCATTTT. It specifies CASSRQGHNQPQHF.

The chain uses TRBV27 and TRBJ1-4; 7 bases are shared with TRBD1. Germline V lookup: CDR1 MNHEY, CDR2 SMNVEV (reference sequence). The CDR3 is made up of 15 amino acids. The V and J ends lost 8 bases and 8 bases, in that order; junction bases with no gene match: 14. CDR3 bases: TGTGCCAGCCGCAGGGGGAAGGGGATAAGCGAAAAACTGTTTTTT. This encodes CASRRGKGISEKLFF.

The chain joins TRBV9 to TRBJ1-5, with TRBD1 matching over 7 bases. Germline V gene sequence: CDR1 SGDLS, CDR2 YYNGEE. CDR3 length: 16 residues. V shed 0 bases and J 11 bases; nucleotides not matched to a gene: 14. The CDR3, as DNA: TGTGCCAGCAGCGTAGCTACACAGGGGCCGCTAAGTACCCAGCATTTT. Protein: CASSVATQGPLSTQHF.

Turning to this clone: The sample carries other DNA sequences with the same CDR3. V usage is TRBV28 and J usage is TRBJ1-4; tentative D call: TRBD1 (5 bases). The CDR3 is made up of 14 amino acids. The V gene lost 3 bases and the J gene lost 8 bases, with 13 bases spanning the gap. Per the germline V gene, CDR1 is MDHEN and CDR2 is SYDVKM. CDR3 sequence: CASSFGREVEKLFF. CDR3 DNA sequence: TGTGCCAGCAGTTTCGGCAGGGAGGTCGAAAAACTGTTTTTT.

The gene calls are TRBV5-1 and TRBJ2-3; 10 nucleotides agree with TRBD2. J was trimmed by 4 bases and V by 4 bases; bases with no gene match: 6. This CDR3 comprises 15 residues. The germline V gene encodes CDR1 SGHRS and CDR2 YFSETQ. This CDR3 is CASSDLTSGSDTQYF. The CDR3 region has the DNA TGCGCCAGCAGCGACTTGACTAGCGGGTCAGATACGCAGTATTTT.

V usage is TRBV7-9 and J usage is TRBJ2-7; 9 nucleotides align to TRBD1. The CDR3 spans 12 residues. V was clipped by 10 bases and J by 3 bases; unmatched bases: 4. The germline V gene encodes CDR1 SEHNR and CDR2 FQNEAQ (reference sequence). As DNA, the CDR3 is TGTGCCACGACAGGGGGTATCTACGAGCAGTACTTC. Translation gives CATTGGIYEQYF.

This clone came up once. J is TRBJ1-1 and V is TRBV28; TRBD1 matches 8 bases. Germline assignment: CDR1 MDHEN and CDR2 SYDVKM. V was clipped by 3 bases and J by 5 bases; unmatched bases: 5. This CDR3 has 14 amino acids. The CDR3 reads CASSFWTGYTEAFF. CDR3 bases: TGTGCCAGCAGTTTCTGGACAGGGTATACTGAAGCTTTCTTT.

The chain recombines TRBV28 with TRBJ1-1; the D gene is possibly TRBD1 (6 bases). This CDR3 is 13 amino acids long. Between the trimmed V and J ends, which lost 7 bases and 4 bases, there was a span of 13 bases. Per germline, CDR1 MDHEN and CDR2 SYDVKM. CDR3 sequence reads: CASTRGGSTEAFF. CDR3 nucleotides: TGTGCCAGCACTAGAGGGGGTTCCACTGAAGCTTTCTTT.